This TCR beta chain appears in the sequencing data of a study of shared clonotypes between healthy human individuals. Across the study: There were three CD4 naive, three CD4 memory, two CD8 naive and one CD8 memory plates per donor. The study's findings and limits: The study sampled only blood, and tissue repertoires likely differ.

J lost 6 bases, V lost 5 bases, and 8 bases had no gene match. The CDR3 is made up of 14 amino acids. CDR1 and CDR2 from the germline V gene are MNHNY and SVGAGI (reference sequence). As to this clone: What it binds is not known.

Assay: immunoSEQ multiplex PCR; the TCRdb copy retains only in-frame clones and omits some. The sample lists 190,000 or so clones, 90% to 95% occurring once. The sequencing input was naive CD4+ T cells sorted from blood. The subset: CD45RA+ positively selected. This sequence joins TRBV6-6 and TRBJ2-3; TRBD1 matches 7 bases. This receptor was taken from a woman aged 25 to 39 in good health. The CDR3 spells CASSTRQGADTQYF. CDR3 DNA: TGTGCCAGCAGTACCCGACAGGGAGCCGATACGCAGTATTTT.